One sample yielded the 9 T cell receptor beta chains listed below, sequenced in a study of prognosis after radiotherapy for stage I lung cancer. Genomic DNA was subjected to two-round multiplex PCR for amplification of TCR beta CDR3. First-round PCR employed TRBV- and TRBJ-specific primers for each gene. TCRdb recomputed calls from the multiplex PCR reads with MiXCR, one row per CDR3 protein. Among over 25,000 distinct CDR3 sequences listed, just over 45% were seen once. The source was PBMCs, collected before or after stereotactic body radiation therapy (not recorded which). Receptors originate from a donor aged 50 or older with non-small cell lung cancer.

This rearrangement joins TRBV11-3 to TRBJ2-7; D is unclear. Germline V lookup: CDR1 SGHNT, CDR2 YENEEA. This CDR3 is 14 amino acids long. Deletions cut 3 bases from V and 10 bases from J, with 19 bases between. CDR3 DNA sequence: TGTGCCAGCAGCTTGGTGCACACCTTTGCCGATCAGTACTTC. This gives the protein CASSLVHTFADQYF.

The gene calls are TRBV19 and TRBJ2-1; 16 nucleotides line up with TRBD2. Germline V gives CDR1 LNHDA, CDR2 SQIVND (reference sequence). This CDR3 has 20 amino acids. The J segment lost 1 base and the V segment lost 8 bases, leaving 14 bases of the junction unmatched. DNA for the CDR3: TGTGCCAGTGGGCTTCGGGTTGGGACTAGCGGGAGGGGGTCCTACAATGAGCAGTTCTTC. Amino acids: CASGLRVGTSGRGSYNEQFF.

The V call is TRBV28, the J call TRBJ1-5; 7 nucleotides line up with TRBD1. Germline trimming cut 2 bases from V and 1 base from J; bases unmatched to any gene: 5. This CDR3 has 16 amino acids. Germline V gene sequence: CDR1 MDHEN, CDR2 SYDVKM. CDR3 amino acids: CASSLHRQGSNQPQHF. Here the CDR3 DNA reads TGTGCCAGCAGTTTACACCGACAGGGAAGCAATCAGCCCCAGCATTTT.

This clonotype was observed many times. This rearrangement joins TRBV6-1 to TRBJ1-6; D is unclear. Germline V gives CDR1 MNHNS, CDR2 SASEGT. CDR3 size: 15 residues. The V and J ends lost 7 bases and 6 bases respectively, with 16 bases between them. The CDR3 protein is CASIWAPRGNSPLHF. Here the CDR3 DNA reads TGTGCCAGCATTTGGGCCCCCCGGGGTAATTCACCCCTCCACTTT.

This clonotype occurred many times. The rearrangement joins TRBV4-3 to TRBJ2-7; D call uncertain. CDR1 and CDR2 (germline): LGHNA, YSLEER. V was trimmed by 0 bases and J by 5 bases, leaving 8 bases between them. The CDR3 covers 13 residues. The CDR3 DNA reads TGCGCCAGCAGCCAAGAGGGGTGGAACGAGCAGTACTTC. Residues: CASSQEGWNEQYF.

V gene TRBV6-1 combines with J gene TRBJ2-7, with a possible D match to TRBD1 (5 bases). Per the germline V gene, CDR1 is MNHNS and CDR2 is SASEGT. Trimming removed 6 bases at V and 5 bases at J, with 23 bases between. The CDR3 consists of 16 residues. For the CDR3, the DNA is TGTGCCAGCAGAGCCTGGGAACAGGTCCCTCGGGACGAGCAGTACTTC. It specifies CASRAWEQVPRDEQYF.

In this sample, this clonotype turned up many times. V usage is TRBV4-2 and J usage is TRBJ2-7, with D perhaps matching TRBD2 (6 bases). The V end was cut by 4 bases, the J end by 2 bases, with 18 bases between. The CDR3 has 16 amino acids. Germline CDR1 and CDR2: LGHNA and YNFKEQ. CDR3 sequence (DNA): TGTGCCAGCAGCCCAAAACCCCTAGCTAGCGCCTACGAGCAGTACTTC. Translated, it gives CASSPKPLASAYEQYF.

The rearrangement uses TRBV12-3 or TRBV12-4 and TRBJ1-1; no reliable D call. Trimming left V 5 bases short and J 3 bases short, with 7 bases between. The CDR3 is made up of 12 amino acids. CDR3 nucleotide sequence: TGTGCCAGCAGTCCACGGCACACTGAAGCTTTCTTT. Amino acids: CASSPRHTEAFF.

This clonotype was found many times. This chain connects TRBV7-2 to TRBJ2-1; 7 bases are shared with TRBD2. The CDR3 runs 15 residues. V trimming: 3 bases; J trimming: 0 bases; junction bases outside the gene matches: 2. Germline values: CDR1 SGHTA, CDR2 FQGNSA. The CDR3 coding sequence is TGTGCCAGCAGCTTCGGCGGGGGCTCCTACAATGAGCAGTTCTTC. Translated, it gives CASSFGGGSYNEQFF.